This T cell receptor (beta chain) was identified during a study of blood T cells in healthy people across ages. The use of a sample-barcoded 5' primer and a J-beta primer mix characterized a second PCR of 7 to 11 cycles. One entry per CDR3 protein results from TCRdb running MiXCR on the 5' RACE reads. The data contain 700,000 or so distinct CDR3 sequences, 20% to 25% of them singletons. The sequencing input was blood. The source of this sequence is a man between 65 and 85 years old in good health.

The chain's CDR3 is CSASDTSGGAYEQYF. The CDR3 DNA reads TGCAGTGCTAGCGATACTAGCGGGGGGGCCTACGAGCAGTACTTC. The J gene is TRBJ2-7, the V gene TRBV20-1, with 13 bases matching TRBD2. The CDR3 runs 15 residues. CDR1 DFQATT and CDR2 SNEGSKA come from the germline V gene (reference sequence). V gave up 3 bases and J gave up 2 bases; unmatched junction bases: 4.